Detailed here is one T cell receptor (beta chain). The sample is drawn from a study of blood T cell repertoires in COVID-19. Study processing details: Reference gene primer amplification yielded estimated nucleated cell counts. Generated by immunoSEQ multiplex PCR, the TCRdb table keeps only in-frame clones and is missing some. Clonal size and the V and J genes are those of that table, whereas D and trimming came from the DNA. The data show some 200,000 clones, with 94% seen just once and roughly 0.7% held by the top ten. The CDR3 spans 19 residues. Germline V gene sequence: CDR1 SGHAT, CDR2 FQNNGV. V gave up 5 bases and J gave up 6 bases; unmatched junction bases: 17.

The chain has TRBV11-2 and TRBJ2-7, with TRBD2 identical over 15 bases. This TCR came from a man under 40 with COVID-19, enrolled during active disease. Sequencing was done on a sample of peripheral blood. In nucleotides, the CDR3 is TGTGCCAGCAGCACCCGCCCCGGGACTAGCGGGGGGCCTCACGGCGAGCAGTACTTC. As protein: CASSTRPGTSGGPHGEQYF.